These 23 T cell receptor beta chains share one sample of origin, sequenced in a study of OX40 agonist ivuxolimab in advanced cancers. Produced via immunoSEQ multiplex PCR; TCRdb's table is partial and in-frame only. Of some 65,000 clones in the sample, roughly nine tenths were seen once. Sequencing used CD4+ or CD8+ T cells sorted from blood, obtained in a trial of the OX40 agonist ivuxolimab. The receptors stem from an adult with an advanced solid tumor such as melanoma, head and neck, liver or kidney cancer.

The chain joins TRBV19 to TRBJ1-3; no reliable D call. The CDR3 consists of 16 residues. Germline assignment: CDR1 LNHDA and CDR2 SQIVND (reference sequence). The ends were cut back, 5 bases at V and 2 bases at J, with 16 bases in the middle. The CDR3 protein is CASSPTWNEAGNTIYF. The CDR3 DNA reads as TGTGCCAGTAGTCCAACGTGGAACGAAGCTGGAAACACCATATATTTT.

This clone was observed a single time. The rearrangement joins TRBV6-1 to TRBJ2-7; a weak D match, TRBD1 (6 bases). CDR3 length equals 14 residues. Trimming cost V 0 bases and J 3 bases, with 9 bases left between them. The germline gives CDR1 MNHNS, CDR2 SASEGT. The CDR3 here is CASSEAGDIYEQYF. Written as DNA, the CDR3 is TGTGCCAGCAGTGAAGCCGGGGACATCTACGAGCAGTACTTC.

The J gene is TRBJ2-3, the V gene TRBV5-1; 10 bases are a match to TRBD2. V gave up 0 bases and J gave up 8 bases; unmatched junction bases: 9. CDR3 size: 16 residues. The germline gives CDR1 SGHRS, CDR2 YFSETQ. The CDR3: CASSLVSGLAVLTQYF. The CDR3 region has the DNA TGCGCCAGCAGCTTGGTATCTGGACTAGCGGTTCTTACGCAGTATTTT.

The chain joins TRBV18 to TRBJ1-1; D not resolved. Germline lookup yields CDR1 KGHSH and CDR2 LQKENI. The CDR3 covers 15 residues. The V and J ends lost 3 bases and 5 bases respectively, with 16 bases between them. CDR3 bases: TGTGCCAGCTCACCCTACACAGACCCGGGGACTGAAGCTTTCTTT. It codes for CASSPYTDPGTEAFF.

CDR3 residues: CASSLGLGQGAQQYF. CDR3 sequence (DNA): TGTGCCAGCAGCTTAGGGCTGGGACAGGGAGCCCAGCAGTACTTC. V usage is TRBV7-9 and J usage is TRBJ2-7; 9 bases fit TRBD1. The germline gives CDR1 SEHNR, CDR2 FQNEAQ (reference sequence). The CDR3 length is 15 residues. Germline trimming cut 1 base from V and 8 bases from J; bases unmatched to any gene: 9.

In DNA form, the CDR3 reads TGCAGCGTTCTAGAAAACATTCAGTACTTC. As protein: CSVLENIQYF. The chain couples TRBV29-1 to TRBJ2-4; D remains ambiguous. The V end lost 5 bases, the J end lost 5 bases, and 4 bases lay between the germline ends. From germline, CDR1 is SQVTM and CDR2 ANQGSEA. This CDR3 contains 10 residues.

The J gene is TRBJ2-1, the V gene TRBV9; D tentatively reads TRBD1 or TRBD2 (6 bases each). From germline, CDR1 is SGDLS and CDR2 YYNGEE. This CDR3 contains 15 residues. Deletions cut 0 bases from V and 8 bases from J, with 15 bases between. CDR3: CASSVEIGGGDEQFF. The DNA for the CDR3 is TGTGCCAGCAGCGTAGAGATCGGGGGCGGGGATGAGCAGTTCTTC. The entire variable domain, with the rest obtained from reference TRBV9 and TRBJ2-1, is as follows: DSGVTQTPKHLITATGQRVTLRCSPRSGDLSVYWYQQSLDQGLQFLIQYYNGEERAKGNILERFSAQQFPDLHSELNLSSLELGDSALYFCASSVEIGGGDEQFFGPGTRLTVL.

This chain connects TRBV6-1 to TRBJ1-4; TRBD1 is a possible D gene (5 bases). The CDR3 is made up of 13 amino acids. Per the germline V gene, CDR1 is MNHNS and CDR2 is SASEGT. Trimming removed 1 base at V and 11 bases at J, with 11 bases between. CDR3 sequence: CASSEVRGDKLFF. CDR3 nucleotides: TGTGCCAGCAGTGAAGTAAGAGGGGACAAACTGTTTTTT.

This clone was observed a few times. The rearrangement uses TRBV10-3 and TRBJ1-4; D is possibly TRBD1 (6 bases). Germline V gene sequence: CDR1 ENHRY, CDR2 SYGVKD. The CDR3 spans 17 residues. V was shortened by 0 bases and J by 3 bases, with 14 bases between the two germline ends. The CDR3 is CAISESGLQGANEKLFF. The DNA for the CDR3 is TGTGCCATCAGTGAGTCGGGCTTACAGGGTGCTAATGAAAAACTGTTTTTT.

The chain couples TRBV7-9 to TRBJ2-7, with TRBD1 matching over 10 bases. The V gene end was trimmed by 5 bases and the J gene end by 6 bases; junction bases not matched to a gene: 4. The CDR3 consists of 13 residues. Germline CDR1 and CDR2: SEHNR and FQNEAQ (reference sequence). The CDR3 region is CASSPGQGREQYF. The DNA for the CDR3 is TGTGCCAGCAGCCCGGGACAGGGGCGCGAGCAGTACTTC. Supplemented by reference TRBV7-9 and TRBJ2-7, the full variable domain reads DTGVSQNPRHKITKRGQNVTFRCDPISEHNRLYWYRQTLGQGPEFLTYFQNEAQLEKSRLLSDRFSAERPKGSFSTLEIQRTEQGDSAMYLCASSPGQGREQYFGPGTRLTVT.

The chain employs TRBV5-1 and TRBJ2-2; D is uncertain. CDR3 size: 15 residues. V gave up 7 bases and J gave up 0 bases, with 13 bases separating them. Per the germline V gene, CDR1 is SGHRS and CDR2 is YFSETQ. The CDR3, as DNA: TGCGCCAGCCTCTTAACGCCTACGAACACCGGGGAGCTGTTTTTT. Amino acid sequence: CASLLTPTNTGELFF.

The rearrangement joins TRBV6-1 to TRBJ2-3; 7 bases map to TRBD1. With 8 bases clipped from V and 0 bases from J, the junction kept 5 bases outside the gene matches. The length of the CDR3 is 14 residues. In germline, CDR1 is MNHNS, CDR2 SASEGT. DNA of the CDR3: TGTGCCAGCCTGACAGGGCCGAGCACAGATACGCAGTATTTT. It is translated as CASLTGPSTDTQYF.

This chain joins TRBV7-9 and TRBJ2-7, with a weak D call TRBD2 (6 bases). This CDR3 has 17 residues. V lost 5 bases to trimming and J lost 4 bases, with 24 bases between them. Germline-derived CDR1 and CDR2 are SEHNR and FQNEAQ (reference sequence). CDR3: CASSQDSPGLSGYEQYF. CDR3 nucleotides: TGTGCCAGCAGCCAAGATAGCCCGGGACTGTCCGGGTACGAGCAGTACTTC.

V usage is TRBV5-6 and J usage is TRBJ1-1; D uncertain. CDR3 size: 14 residues. V gave up 3 bases and J gave up 11 bases, with 20 bases separating them. The germline gives CDR1 SGHDT, CDR2 YYEEEE. The CDR3 sequence: CASSSGVKNRRAFF. The CDR3, as DNA: TGTGCCAGCAGCTCCGGGGTTAAAAACCGAAGGGCTTTCTTT.

This chain uses TRBV7-9 with TRBJ2-6; TRBD2 is a possible D gene (5 bases). V gave up 6 bases and J gave up 0 bases, with 12 bases separating them. CDR1 and CDR2 (germline): SEHNR, FQNEAQ (reference sequence). The CDR3 length is 16 residues. The CDR3 sequence is CASRSGGSSGANVLTF. DNA of the CDR3: TGTGCCAGCAGATCAGGCGGGTCCTCTGGGGCCAACGTCCTGACTTTC. Drawing the rest from reference TRBV7-9 and TRBJ2-6, the complete variable domain is DTGVSQNPRHKITKRGQNVTFRCDPISEHNRLYWYRQTLGQGPEFLTYFQNEAQLEKSRLLSDRFSAERPKGSFSTLEIQRTEQGDSAMYLCASRSGGSSGANVLTFGAGSRLTVL.

This chain connects TRBV6-6 to TRBJ1-1; D is undetermined. V lost 0 bases to trimming and J lost 1 base, with 6 bases between them. From germline, CDR1 is MNHNY and CDR2 SVGAGI (reference sequence). The CDR3 has 14 residues. CDR3 nucleotide sequence: TGTGCCAGCAGTTACTCAGGCAGGAACACTGAAGCTTTCTTT. Its translation is CASSYSGRNTEAFF.

The genes are TRBV18 and TRBJ2-7, with TRBD2 as a possible D gene (5 bases). Germline V lookup: CDR1 KGHSH, CDR2 LQKENI. There are 14 residues in the CDR3. With 6 bases removed from V and 2 bases from J, the gap between germline ends came to 14 bases. The CDR3 is CASSPTEGTYEQYF. In DNA form, the CDR3 reads TGTGCCAGCTCCCCTACAGAGGGAACCTACGAGCAGTACTTC.

The chain links TRBV19 to TRBJ2-1; 9 nucleotides line up with TRBD1. The V gene's germline CDR1 is LNHDA and CDR2 SQIVND (reference sequence). This CDR3 region has 17 residues. After removal of 4 bases from V and 6 bases from J, the junction contained 13 bases not matched to a gene. The CDR3 protein is CASSSPPGTGPGNEQFF. DNA for the CDR3: TGTGCCAGTAGTAGCCCGCCCGGGACAGGGCCGGGCAATGAGCAGTTCTTC.

V is TRBV7-2 and J is TRBJ2-7; 8 nucleotides line up with TRBD1. The germline V gene has CDR1 SGHTA and CDR2 FQGNSA. The CDR3 is 14 residues long. V gave up 1 base and J gave up 6 bases; unmatched junction bases: 5. The CDR3 coding sequence is TGTGCCAGCAGCTTAGTCCCAGGGGGCTTCGAGCAGTACTTC. The encoded protein is CASSLVPGGFEQYF.

This chain joins TRBV27 and TRBJ2-1; the D call may be TRBD1 or TRBD2 (5 bases each). Trimming took off 6 bases at V and 8 bases at J, with 14 bases between the two ends. The CDR3 is 13 amino acids. The germline CDR1 and CDR2 sequences are MNHEY and SMNVEV (reference sequence). The CDR3 bases are TGTGCCAGCAGCGCCTACGGGGCTCATGAGCAGTTCTTC. This gives the protein CASSAYGAHEQFF.

The chain couples TRBV7-2 to TRBJ2-1, with 9 bases aligning to TRBD1. The trim removed 2 bases at V and 9 bases at J, leaving 11 bases unmatched. This CDR3 is 16 amino acids long. Germline V CDR1 and CDR2: SGHTA, FQGNSA. CDR3 sequence reads: CASSLTPGQGYGEQFF. CDR3 nucleotides: TGTGCCAGCAGCTTAACCCCGGGACAGGGTTATGGTGAGCAGTTCTTC.

The chain carries TRBV7-9 and TRBJ2-7, with 14 bases lining up with TRBD2. CDR1 SEHNR and CDR2 FQNEAQ come from the germline V gene (reference sequence). The trim removed 4 bases at V and 4 bases at J, leaving 6 bases unmatched. There are 16 residues in the CDR3. The CDR3 sequence: CASSSVGLAGVYEQYF. Written as DNA, the CDR3 is TGTGCCAGCAGCTCCGTGGGACTAGCGGGAGTGTACGAGCAGTACTTC.

This clone is a singleton in its sample. The rearrangement links TRBV27 to TRBJ2-2; either TRBD1 or TRBD2 may supply D (5 bases each). Germline V gives CDR1 MNHEY, CDR2 SMNVEV (reference sequence). V lost 7 bases and J 6 bases, leaving 18 bases between the germline ends. This CDR3 spans 15 amino acids. The CDR3, as DNA: TGTGCCAGCAATTATGCAGGGAGTAGGGCCGGGGAGCTGTTTTTT. Translation: CASNYAGSRAGELFF.